Below, one TCR beta chain is given with its context. This specimen comes from a study of blood T cell repertoires in COVID-19. As processed by the authors: Reference gene primer amplification yielded estimated nucleated cell counts. Here immunoSEQ multiplex PCR was the method, and the copy in TCRdb shows in-frame clones only, minus some. V, J and clone size reflect that table, while D and trimming were determined from the DNA. Of a few hundred thousand clones listed, around 84% were seen once; the top ten hold around 3.4%. The ends lost 6 bases at V and 4 bases at J; junction bases unmatched: 8. The germline gives CDR1 LNHDA, CDR2 SQIVND (reference sequence). The CDR3 has 14 amino acids.

The clonotype comes from a woman between 18 and 29 years old with acute or convalescent COVID-19. The sequenced sample was peripheral blood. The V and J genes are TRBV19 and TRBJ1-2; 7 bases agree with TRBD1. CDR3 nucleotides: TGTGCCAGTAGCCGATTGACAGGGAGCTATGGCTACACCTTC. Its protein product is CASSRLTGSYGYTF.